Sequencing of this T cell receptor (beta chain) was carried out in a study of breast tumors, draining lymph nodes, adjacent tissues. This clonotype came up many times. The antigen is not known. A single record per CDR3 protein comes from TCRdb applying MiXCR to the multiplex PCR reads. Of about 80,000 distinct CDR3 sequences in the sample, roughly 19% were seen once. Whole-study findings and limits: Compared with lymph nodes, tumors were less diverse; compared with nontumor tissue, more. Most tumor T cells seemingly derive from lymph node, then expand in tumor. Luminal-like breast cancer showed significantly higher tumor–nontumor repertoire similarity than basal-like.

Breast cancer patients provided tissue from their axillary draining lymph nodes. V shed 1 base and J 3 bases; nucleotides not matched to a gene: 10. The CDR3 consists of 17 residues. Germline lookup yields CDR1 DFQATT and CDR2 SNEGSKA (reference sequence). This receptor was obtained from a female donor with breast cancer. Some clones in this sample may be carry-over from other donors' samples. The V call is TRBV20-1, the J call TRBJ1-5; TRBD1 aligns across 9 bases. Sequencing was carried out using axillary lymph node tissue. CDR3 DNA: TGCAGTGCTAGAGGGGGGGGGACAGGGCTCTTCAATCAGCCCCAGCATTTT. It codes for CSARGGGTGLFNQPQHF.